Listed below are T cell receptor beta chains from one sample, sequenced in a study of cytomegalovirus exposure and HLA in healthy donors. Data came from immunoSEQ multiplex PCR; TCRdb stores just in-frame clones and leaves some out. The sample gives 250,000 or so clones, 90% of which show up once; under 0.4% is in the top ten. Sequencing input: PBMCs. The receptors were gathered from a woman aged 18-30 years in good health and CMV-seronegative. Both conserved end residues are part of each CDR3. D genes are given only for firm matches. For some rows the clone size is stated as once, few or many, or as a class when expanded; others skip it.

clone size	V gene	D gene	J gene	CDR3 DNA	CDR3 protein
few	TRBV7-2	-	TRBJ1-4	TGTGCCAGCAGCTTTGCGGTCAATGAAAAACTGTTTTTT	CASSFAVNEKLFF
-	TRBV30	-	TRBJ2-5	TGTGCCTGGAGTCGGACAGCTTTCCAAGAGACCCAGTACTTC	CAWSRTAFQETQYF
few	TRBV4-1	TRBD1	TRBJ1-2	TGCGCCAGCAGCCAACCGACAGGGAATCAAGGCTACACCTTC	CASSQPTGNQGYTF
-	TRBV6-1	-	TRBJ2-5	TGTGCCAGCACCTCCCCATTCAGCCGCGGGACCCAGTACTTC	CASTSPFSRGTQYF
-	TRBV5-1	-	TRBJ2-7	TGCGCCAGCAGCGGTACCCTCGGTGCCCTCGAAAGAGAGCAGTACTTC	CASSGTLGALEREQYF
-	TRBV16	-	TRBJ1-5	TGTGCCAGCAGCCAATCGATAAGAGACAGCCCAAATCAGCCCCAGCATTTT	CASSQSIRDSPNQPQHF
-	TRBV6-5	TRBD1	TRBJ2-1	TGTGCCAGCAGCCGGGACAGGGATCCCTACAATGAGCAGTTCTTC	CASSRDRDPYNEQFF
-	TRBV30	TRBD2	TRBJ2-1	TGTGCCTGGAGTGTACTCGGGGGGGCGACCAATGAGCAGTTCTTC	CAWSVLGGATNEQFF
-	TRBV7-8	-	TRBJ2-7	TGTGCCAGCAGCTTAGCGCGGGATTACGAGCAGTACTTC	CASSLARDYEQYF
-	TRBV9	-	TRBJ1-6	TGTGCCAGCAGCGCTGGTGGGGCACCCTATAATTCACCCCTCCACTTT	CASSAGGAPYNSPLHF
-	TRBV9	-	TRBJ2-1	TGTGCCAGCAGCGTAGGAGGCGGGGGCCGCTACAATGAGCAGTTCTTC	CASSVGGGGRYNEQFF
-	TRBV15	TRBD1	TRBJ2-2	TGTGCCACCAGCGGACAGGGGGCGAGGGTCGGGGAGCTGTTTTTT	CATSGQGARVGELFF
-	TRBV27	TRBD2	TRBJ2-3	TGTGCCACGGGAGGGTACGGTAGAGATACGCAGTATTTT	CATGGYGRDTQYF
-	TRBV18	TRBD1	TRBJ1-3	TGTGCCAGCTCCACGGGACAGGGGGCGCCTGGAAACACCATATATTTT	CASSTGQGAPGNTIYF
-	TRBV10-3	-	TRBJ2-6	TGTGCCATCAGTGAGAGGGGTTTCGGGGCCAACGTCCTGACTTTC	CAISERGFGANVLTF
-	TRBV29-1	-	TRBJ2-3	TGCAGCGTTGACAGGGTGGATACGCAGTATTTT	CSVDRVDTQYF